The table lists the clone carrying this TCR beta chain with a few counts. Its antigen remains unknown. The sample belongs to a study of early T cells in non-severe SARS-CoV-2 infection. Study-level background: Alpha and beta chains were unpaired, from unsorted whole-blood bulk RNA.

The germline V gene has CDR1 MNHNS and CDR2 SASEGT. Germline trimming cut 6 bases from V and 1 base from J; bases unmatched to any gene: 2. The CDR3 runs 13 residues. Study conclusions and caveats: VDJdb-based matching was biased toward anti-spike CD8 responses and missed private and CD4 specificities.

Separate cDNA molecules each had unique molecular identifiers attached to them. A single record per CDR3 protein comes from TCRdb applying MiXCR to the 5' RACE reads. The sample lists around 67,000 distinct CDR3 sequences; roughly 11% were seen once. Source: whole blood, taken at baseline. This sequence was found in an adult who was a healthcare worker with PCR-confirmed SARS-CoV-2 infection or an uninfected control (not recorded which). The chain joins TRBV6-1 to TRBJ2-7; 8 bases align to TRBD2. For the CDR3, the DNA is TGTGCCAGCAGGACGGGGGGGTCCTACGAGCAGTACTTC. Its translation is CASRTGGSYEQYF.